These T cell receptor beta chains were read from a single sample in a study of shared clonotypes between healthy human individuals. Sequenced by immunoSEQ multiplex PCR; TCRdb stores in-frame clones only, minus some. The sample includes approximately 480,000 clones, about 80% of them seen just once. Material: PBMCs. All receptors derive from a woman aged 40-49 years in good health. Some clones in this sample may be carry-over from other donors' samples. Both conserved end residues are part of each CDR3. The D gene is left open where the match is weak. Only part of the rows carry a size: once, few, many, or a class if the clone is expanded.

J gene: TRBJ2-3
clone size: NA
D gene: NA
V gene: TRBV2
CDR3 DNA: TGTGCCAGCAGTGATTGGGGGGATACGCAGTATTTT
CDR3 protein: CASSDWGDTQYF

J gene: TRBJ1-4
clone size: NA
D gene: NA
V gene: TRBV18
CDR3 DNA: TGTGCCAGCTCACCCTACCGGACCGACGCAACTAATGAAAAACTGTTTTTT
CDR3 protein: CASSPYRTDATNEKLFF

J gene: TRBJ2-1
clone size: NA
D gene: NA
V gene: TRBV28
CDR3 DNA: TGTGCCAGCAGTTTGAGTGGGAGGTCGTTCTTC
CDR3 protein: CASSLSGRSFF

J gene: TRBJ2-1
clone size: few
D gene: TRBD2
V gene: TRBV4-2
CDR3 DNA: TGTGCCAGCAGAGTTGCCAAGACTAGCGGGATCAATGAGCAGTTCTTC
CDR3 protein: CASRVAKTSGINEQFF

J gene: TRBJ1-4
clone size: NA
D gene: NA
V gene: TRBV28
CDR3 DNA: TGTGCCAGCAGTTTTCGGTGGTCGGGATGGGAAAAACTGTTTTTT
CDR3 protein: CASSFRWSGWEKLFF

J gene: TRBJ1-5
clone size: NA
D gene: NA
V gene: TRBV6-5
CDR3 DNA: TGTGCCAGCAGTTACACCGGGTCCAATCAGCCCCAGCATTTT
CDR3 protein: CASSYTGSNQPQHF

J gene: TRBJ2-7
clone size: NA
D gene: NA
V gene: TRBV5-1
CDR3 DNA: TGCGCCAGCAGCTTGGTTGGTCAGGCTCCCTTCGAGCAGTACTTC
CDR3 protein: CASSLVGQAPFEQYF

J gene: TRBJ1-2
clone size: NA
D gene: TRBD1
V gene: TRBV5-4
CDR3 DNA: TGTGCCAGCAGCCCGGGACAGCTTGTCTATGGCTACACCTTC
CDR3 protein: CASSPGQLVYGYTF

J gene: TRBJ1-5
clone size: NA
D gene: NA
V gene: TRBV6-5
CDR3 DNA: TGTGCCAGCAGTTACAAAGGACAGAGCAATCAGCCCCAGCATTTT
CDR3 protein: CASSYKGQSNQPQHF

J gene: TRBJ2-5
clone size: NA
D gene: NA
V gene: TRBV5-1
CDR3 DNA: TGCGCCAGCAGCATCGACCAAGAGACCCAGTACTTC
CDR3 protein: CASSIDQETQYF

J gene: TRBJ2-3
clone size: NA
D gene: NA
V gene: TRBV9
CDR3 DNA: TGTGCCAGCAGCGCCACGGCCAAGTCGGAAACAGATACGCAGTATTTT
CDR3 protein: CASSATAKSETDTQYF

J gene: TRBJ1-2
clone size: NA
D gene: NA
V gene: TRBV28
CDR3 DNA: TGTGCCAGCACCAGCGGGGTGAGAAACTATGGCTACACCTTC
CDR3 protein: CASTSGVRNYGYTF

J gene: TRBJ1-6
clone size: NA
D gene: NA
V gene: TRBV9
CDR3 DNA: TGTGCCAGCAGCGTAGGCCCGGGTATCCTCTCACCCCTCCACTTT
CDR3 protein: CASSVGPGILSPLHF

J gene: TRBJ2-7
clone size: NA
D gene: TRBD1
V gene: TRBV7-2
CDR3 DNA: TGTGCCAGCAACCGGGACAGGGCTTCCGAGCAGTACTTC
CDR3 protein: CASNRDRASEQYF

J gene: TRBJ1-3
clone size: NA
D gene: NA
V gene: TRBV7-8
CDR3 DNA: TGTGCCAGCAGCCCGACGTGGGTCTCTGGAAACACCATATATTTT
CDR3 protein: CASSPTWVSGNTIYF

J gene: TRBJ2-7
clone size: NA
D gene: NA
V gene: TRBV2
CDR3 DNA: TGTGCCAGCGAGTCCCAGGGCCTATACGAGCAGTACTTC
CDR3 protein: CASESQGLYEQYF

J gene: TRBJ2-1
clone size: NA
D gene: NA
V gene: TRBV29-1
CDR3 DNA: TGCAGCGGCCAGGGAAGCGTCGACAATGAGCAGTTCTTC
CDR3 protein: CSGQGSVDNEQFF

J gene: TRBJ2-7
clone size: NA
D gene: NA
V gene: TRBV6-1
CDR3 DNA: TGTGCCAGCAGTGAACTGGACGGGAGCTCCTACGAGCAGTACTTC
CDR3 protein: CASSELDGSSYEQYF

J gene: TRBJ2-3
clone size: once
D gene: NA
V gene: TRBV7-8
CDR3 DNA: TGTGCCAGCAGCCAAGGACAAACAGATACGCAGTATTTT
CDR3 protein: CASSQGQTDTQYF

J gene: TRBJ2-3
clone size: NA
D gene: TRBD2
V gene: TRBV10-3
CDR3 DNA: TGTGCCGCCCAGGACGGGGCTAGCGGGAGGCAAGATACGCAGTATTTT
CDR3 protein: CAAQDGASGRQDTQYF

J gene: TRBJ2-4
clone size: few
D gene: TRBD1
V gene: TRBV7-9
CDR3 DNA: TGTGCCAGCAGCTTAAGGGGACAGCCCCAAAACATTCAGTACTTC
CDR3 protein: CASSLRGQPQNIQYF

J gene: TRBJ1-5
clone size: NA
D gene: NA
V gene: TRBV2
CDR3 DNA: TGTGCCAGCAGTTACAGGGTAATTCAGCCCCAGCATTTT
CDR3 protein: CASSYRVIQPQHF

J gene: TRBJ2-5
clone size: once
D gene: NA
V gene: TRBV9
CDR3 DNA: TGTGCCAGCAGCGTAGAGGCAGTCGCCCAAGAGACCCAGTACTTC
CDR3 protein: CASSVEAVAQETQYF

J gene: TRBJ2-2
clone size: few
D gene: NA
V gene: TRBV7-9
CDR3 DNA: TGTGCCAGCAGCAGGGCGGGGAAGAACACCGGGGAGCTGTTTTTT
CDR3 protein: CASSRAGKNTGELFF

J gene: TRBJ2-1
clone size: NA
D gene: NA
V gene: TRBV28
CDR3 DNA: TGTGCCAGCAGAATGGGAAACTACAAAAACTACAATGAGCAGTTCTTC
CDR3 protein: CASRMGNYKNYNEQFF

J gene: TRBJ2-2
clone size: NA
D gene: NA
V gene: TRBV7-9
CDR3 DNA: TGTGCCAGCAGCTTAGTGATAGCGGACACCGGGGAGCTGTTTTTT
CDR3 protein: CASSLVIADTGELFF

J gene: TRBJ1-5
clone size: NA
D gene: NA
V gene: TRBV7-9
CDR3 DNA: TGTGCCAGCAGCTTAGCGGCGAAGGATCAGCCCCAGCATTTT
CDR3 protein: CASSLAAKDQPQHF

J gene: TRBJ2-3
clone size: NA
D gene: NA
V gene: TRBV7-9
CDR3 DNA: TGTGCCAGCAGCGGACCGTTTCTGGATACGCAGTATTTT
CDR3 protein: CASSGPFLDTQYF

J gene: TRBJ2-3
clone size: NA
D gene: NA
V gene: TRBV7-3
CDR3 DNA: TGTGCCAGCAGCTTAACGGCGGGAAACACAGATACGCAGTATTTT
CDR3 protein: CASSLTAGNTDTQYF

J gene: TRBJ2-5
clone size: NA
D gene: TRBD1
V gene: TRBV9
CDR3 DNA: TGTGCCAGCAGCCCACGACAGGGGGCGTCGGCGGGGACCCAGTACTTC
CDR3 protein: CASSPRQGASAGTQYF

J gene: TRBJ2-7
clone size: NA
D gene: TRBD2
V gene: TRBV5-1
CDR3 DNA: TGCGCCAGCAGCTTGGCCAGGTCTAGCGGGAGGTACGAGCAGTACTTC
CDR3 protein: CASSLARSSGRYEQYF

J gene: TRBJ1-1
clone size: few
D gene: TRBD1
V gene: TRBV9
CDR3 DNA: TGTGCCAGCAGCGTAGCTATTGGACAGGGAACTGAAGCTTTCTTT
CDR3 protein: CASSVAIGQGTEAFF

J gene: TRBJ2-2
clone size: NA
D gene: NA
V gene: TRBV18
CDR3 DNA: TGTGCCAGCTCGCCGCTCACCGGGGAGCTGTTTTTT
CDR3 protein: CASSPLTGELFF

J gene: TRBJ2-7
clone size: few
D gene: TRBD2
V gene: TRBV4-1
CDR3 DNA: TGCGCCAGCAGCCAAGGGTGGACTAGCGGGTTCTCCTACGAGCAGTACTTC
CDR3 protein: CASSQGWTSGFSYEQYF

J gene: TRBJ2-3
clone size: NA
D gene: TRBD1
V gene: TRBV28
CDR3 DNA: TGTGCCAGCAGTTTTTACAGGGGGCGGGGAGATACGCAGTATTTT
CDR3 protein: CASSFYRGRGDTQYF

J gene: TRBJ2-5
clone size: once
D gene: TRBD2
V gene: TRBV28
CDR3 DNA: TGTGCCAGCAAAGTTCCAGCGGGAGGAAAAGAGACCCAGTACTTC
CDR3 protein: CASKVPAGGKETQYF

J gene: TRBJ1-5
clone size: NA
D gene: NA
V gene: TRBV28
CDR3 DNA: TGTGCCAACGGCGAGGTCGGCGATCAGCCCCAGCATTTT
CDR3 protein: CANGEVGDQPQHF

J gene: TRBJ1-6
clone size: once
D gene: TRBD1
V gene: TRBV7-9
CDR3 DNA: TGTGCCAGCACCGAGAACAGGGGCTCACCCCTCCACTTT
CDR3 protein: CASTENRGSPLHF

J gene: TRBJ1-5
clone size: once
D gene: TRBD1
V gene: TRBV6-6
CDR3 DNA: TGTGCCAGCAGTTCCCCGGACAGGGGGCGAGGGCAGCCCCAGCATTTT
CDR3 protein: CASSSPDRGRGQPQHF

J gene: TRBJ2-1
clone size: NA
D gene: NA
V gene: TRBV18
CDR3 DNA: TGTGCCAGCTCACCCCACCCCCTCAATGAGCAGTTCTTC
CDR3 protein: CASSPHPLNEQFF

J gene: TRBJ2-7
clone size: NA
D gene: NA
V gene: TRBV28
CDR3 DNA: TGTGCCAGCAGTTTCTTACCGGGATCCTACGAGCAGTACTTC
CDR3 protein: CASSFLPGSYEQYF

J gene: TRBJ2-7
clone size: NA
D gene: TRBD1
V gene: TRBV15
CDR3 DNA: TGTGCCACCAGCAGAGACATGGTAGGGGACAGAGGCTTCTACGAGCAGTACTTC
CDR3 protein: CATSRDMVGDRGFYEQYF